The 14 T cell receptor beta chains listed next were all sequenced from one sample in a study of OX40 agonist ivuxolimab in advanced cancers. Generated by immunoSEQ multiplex PCR, the TCRdb table keeps only in-frame clones and is missing some. This table holds 40,000 to 60,000 clones, about 81% found once. The sample here was CD4+ or CD8+ T cells sorted from blood, taken in a trial of the OX40 agonist ivuxolimab. Receptors were obtained from an adult with an advanced solid tumor such as melanoma, head and neck, liver or kidney cancer.

The V gene is TRBV7-7, the J gene TRBJ2-2; TRBD1 aligns across 10 bases. The junction had 4 bases not matched to a gene; V was cut back by 5 bases and J by 4 bases. Germline CDR1 SSHAT, CDR2 FNYEAQ (reference sequence). This CDR3 has 15 amino acids. The CDR3: CASSRGQGFTGELFF. CDR3 bases: TGTGCCAGCAGCCGGGGACAGGGGTTCACCGGGGAGCTGTTTTTT.

The chain employs TRBV5-8 and TRBJ2-1; D gene ambiguous. The V gene's germline CDR1 is SGHTS and CDR2 YDEGEE. V was trimmed by 1 base and J by 8 bases, leaving 10 bases between them. CDR3 length: 13 amino acids. As DNA, the CDR3 is TGTGCCAGCAGCTTGAATGCAAGGGATGAGCAGTTCTTC. Translated, it gives CASSLNARDEQFF.

The gene calls are TRBV7-2 and TRBJ2-2, with D possibly being TRBD1 (6 bases). V lost 3 bases and J lost 7, with 18 bases in between. CDR1 and CDR2 (germline): SGHTA, FQGNSA. The CDR3 spans 16 residues. The CDR3 DNA is TGTGCCAGCAGCTTGGCTTCCTACAGGGTCGGCGGGGAGCTGTTTTTT. Its protein product is CASSLASYRVGGELFF.

The rearrangement uses TRBV20-1 and TRBJ2-5; D gene unclear. CDR3 length equals 11 residues. Germline V gene data show CDR1 as DFQATT and CDR2 as SNEGSKA (reference sequence). The ends were cut back, 5 bases at V and 3 bases at J, with 7 bases in the middle. The CDR3: CSAWTKETQYF. In DNA form, the CDR3 reads TGCAGTGCTTGGACCAAAGAGACCCAGTACTTC.

The rearrangement uses TRBV4-3 and TRBJ2-1, with D uncertain. The germline CDR1 and CDR2 sequences are LGHNA and YSLEER. The length of the CDR3 is 12 residues. The V gene lost 1 base and the J gene lost 5 bases, with 3 bases spanning the gap. The CDR3 nucleotides are TGCGCCAGCAGCCAAGGCGACAATGAGCAGTTCTTC. Translation: CASSQGDNEQFF.

This clone appeared once. This chain joins TRBV7-9 and TRBJ1-5; possible D gene TRBD1, 5 bases. The germline CDR1 and CDR2 sequences are SEHNR and FQNEAQ (reference sequence). V lost 2 bases and J lost 5, with 10 bases in between. The CDR3 consists of 14 residues. DNA of the CDR3: TGTGCCAGCAGCTTAACAACCAGGGATCAGCCCCAGCATTTT. Translated: CASSLTTRDQPQHF.

The chain employs TRBV19 and TRBJ1-4, with unresolved D. This CDR3 spans 13 amino acids. CDR1 and CDR2 (germline): LNHDA, SQIVND (reference sequence). V lost 3 bases to trimming and J lost 1 base, with 3 bases between them. CDR3 in DNA: TGTGCCAGTAGTATGGGAACTAATGAAAAACTGTTTTTT. This gives the protein CASSMGTNEKLFF.

CDR3 region: CASSLLTGSYEQYF. The CDR3 DNA reads TGTGCCAGCAGTTTATTGACGGGGTCCTACGAGCAGTACTTC. The V and J genes are TRBV27 and TRBJ2-7; TRBD2 might be the D (5 bases). Germline V gene sequence: CDR1 MNHEY, CDR2 SMNVEV (reference sequence). This CDR3 is 14 amino acids long. V lost 1 base to trimming and J lost 1 base, with 8 bases between them.

The J gene is TRBJ1-1, the V gene TRBV7-6, with D perhaps TRBD1 (6 bases). This CDR3 spans 15 amino acids. In germline, CDR1 is SGHVS, CDR2 FNYEAQ. V was pared by 5 bases and J by 5 bases, with 18 bases between. The DNA for the CDR3 is TGTGCCAGCAGCATAAACAGGGCGGGTGAGACTGAAGCTTTCTTT. Translation gives CASSINRAGETEAFF.

The rearrangement links TRBV27 to TRBJ2-7; 7 positions agree with TRBD2. The length of the CDR3 is 16 residues. CDR1 is MNHEY and CDR2 is SMNVEV in the germline V gene (reference sequence). The V and J ends lost 3 bases and 3 bases, in that order; junction bases with no gene match: 11. The CDR3: CASSFHGGLILYEQYF. CDR3 bases: TGTGCCAGCAGTTTCCACGGGGGACTAATTCTCTACGAGCAGTACTTC.

This chain connects TRBV11-1 to TRBJ2-3; 8 bases agree with TRBD2. After removal of 2 bases from V and 5 bases from J, the junction contained 3 bases not matched to a gene. The CDR3 contains 14 residues. Germline V gene lookup returns CDR1 SGHAT and CDR2 FQDESV (reference sequence). This chain's CDR3 is CASSLTGGRDTQYF. The DNA for the CDR3 is TGTGCCAGCAGCTTAACGGGAGGGCGAGATACGCAGTATTTT.

The V gene is TRBV19, the J gene TRBJ2-2; 9 positions agree with TRBD1. This CDR3 spans 16 amino acids. CDR1 is LNHDA, CDR2 SQIVND, per germline (reference sequence). J gave up 5 bases and V 6 bases, and 10 bases lay outside the gene matches. This CDR3 is CASRPPGQGLTGELFF. In nucleotides, the CDR3 is TGTGCCAGTAGGCCTCCGGGACAGGGTTTAACCGGGGAGCTGTTTTTT.

This clone appeared a few times. The chain employs TRBV5-4 and TRBJ2-5; 9 nucleotides align to TRBD1. The CDR3 sequence is 15 residues long. The V and J ends lost 5 bases and 1 base, in that order; junction bases with no gene match: 6. CDR1 and CDR2 from the germline V gene are SGHNT and YYREEE (reference sequence). The CDR3 DNA follows: TGTGCCAGCAGGCATCGGACAGGGGCCCAAGAGACCCAGTACTTC. It yields the protein CASRHRTGAQETQYF.

V usage is TRBV5-6 and J usage is TRBJ2-1; the match to TRBD2 covers 11 bases. The germline V gene has CDR1 SGHDT and CDR2 YYEEEE. The CDR3 is 17 residues long. The ends lost 0 bases at V and 0 bases at J; junction bases unmatched: 2. CDR3: CASSLGLAGSSYNEQFF. The CDR3 DNA is TGTGCCAGCAGCTTGGGACTAGCGGGAAGCTCCTACAATGAGCAGTTCTTC.